A single T cell receptor beta chain is shown here with its context. This table comes from immunoSEQ multiplex PCR, and its TCRdb copy is limited to in-frame clones, with some not included. The sample carries 100,000 to 150,000 clones, approximately 88% recorded once. The source of the sample is a study of control samples from healthy donors and cancer patients. Per the germline V gene, CDR1 is KGHSH and CDR2 is LQKENI. V was shortened by 3 bases and J by 5 bases, with 13 bases between the two germline ends. This CDR3 spans 14 amino acids. The specimen sequenced was blood. The V and J genes are TRBV18 and TRBJ1-1; D gene unclear. This TCR was sampled from a man aged 50 or older in good health. This chain's CDR3 is CASSPKASETEAFF. The CDR3 DNA reads as TGTGCCAGCTCACCCAAGGCCTCTGAGACTGAAGCTTTCTTT. The variable domain in full, completed from reference TRBV18 and TRBJ1-1, reads NAGVMQNPRHLVRRRGQEARLRCSPMKGHSHVYWYRQLPEEGLKFMVYLQKENIIDESGMPKERFSAEFPKEGPSILRIQQVVRGDSAAYFCASSPKASETEAFFGQGTRLTVV.